This is a list of T cell receptor beta chains from one sample in a study of identical twins. Via MiXCR, TCRdb re-called the 5' RACE reads, giving one row per CDR3 protein. The sample consists of about 250,000 distinct CDR3 sequences, approximately 6.8% of them appearing once. The data also belong to a second study, concerning yellow fever vaccine responses in identical twins.

The material sequenced was CD8+ T cells sorted from blood. The receptors were sampled from a woman aged 18 to 35 in good health. Each CDR3 is given with its conserved first and last residue.

CDR3: CSARDMAGENNEQFF
V: TRBV20-1

CDR3: CASSKGRYNEQFF
V: TRBV6-1

CDR3: CSARDDMGTEAFF
V: TRBV20-1

CDR3: CASVGAPGYNEQFF
V: TRBV7-9

CDR3: CASSYGTDEQFF
V: TRBV6-5

CDR3: CSASGTGRF
V: TRBV20-1

CDR3: CSARVTGGVYGYTF
V: TRBV20-1

CDR3: CSASATDTQYF
V: TRBV20-1

CDR3: CASSEAGSYGYTF
V: TRBV6-1

CDR3: CATSELTGVEQYF
V: TRBV24-1

CDR3: CASSYPLAGGWEQYF
V: TRBV25-1

CDR3: CAISDVGTGPGTEAFF
V: TRBV10-3

CDR3: CASTPGTGENIQYF
V: TRBV6-1

CDR3: CATTIQGSYGYTF
V: TRBV28

CDR3: CATSDPTTSGRADTGELFF
V: TRBV24-1

CDR3: CSATTLLAGGGTDTQYF
V: TRBV20-1

CDR3: CARGGWQGDQPQHF
V: TRBV21-1

CDR3: CSARVGGAPFF
V: TRBV20-1

CDR3: CATSFRENTEAFF
V: TRBV15

CDR3: CASSEAEREGEFIQYF
V: TRBV2

CDR3: CASSLGSSGNEQFF
V: TRBV11-2

CDR3: CASGSSLGLAGVYEQYF
V: TRBV12-5

CDR3: CASTRDHATDTQYF
V: TRBV27

CDR3: CASSTTSGEQFF
V: TRBV6-5

CDR3: CASSLVLPGFYEQYF
V: TRBV5-5

CDR3: CASSVSTGINYGYTF
V: TRBV5-1

CDR3: CSAPGSLDSPLHF
V: TRBV20-1

CDR3: CASSGLRDTYEQYF
V: TRBV25-1

CDR3: CSAATSGRADTGELFF
V: TRBV20-1

CDR3: CASSLPSGGVYNEQFF
V: TRBV7-8

CDR3: CASSLALLSQETQYF
V: TRBV7-7

CDR3: CSADGSYNEQFF
V: TRBV29-1

CDR3: CAITSSGRDWDEQYF
V: TRBV10-3